This T cell receptor beta chain was found in a study of blood T cell repertoires in COVID-19. Study-level background: Acute-phase and convalescent COVID-19 samples originated in the United States, Italy and Spain.

This clone was counted a single time. The method was immunoSEQ multiplex PCR; TCRdb's version includes in-frame clones alone and lacks a portion of them. The sample includes about 27,000 clones, approximately 80% of them seen just once. This CDR3 is built from 13 residues. V was shortened by 3 bases and J by 4 bases, with 7 bases between the two germline ends. CDR1 KGHSH and CDR2 LQKENI come from the germline V gene. The V and J genes are TRBV18 and TRBJ1-5; TRBD1 might be the D (6 bases). The source is a man between 65 and 85 years old with active COVID-19. Material: peripheral blood. CDR3 bases: TGTGCCAGCTCACCGGACAGAAATCAGCCCCAGCATTTT. Its protein product is CASSPDRNQPQHF.